This passage covers 20 T cell receptor beta chains from one sample sequenced in a study of CD8 T cells in Susac syndrome. With random hexamers, reverse transcription was performed on roughly 0.45 to 1 ug of RNA. TCRdb reprocessed the immunoSEQ multiplex PCR reads with MiXCR, giving one entry per CDR3 protein. The sample carries more than 75,000 distinct CDR3 sequences, roughly 94% recorded once. The specimen sequenced was CD8+ T cells from PBMCs. Receptors were obtained from a human donor in good health.

As DNA, the CDR3 is TGTGCCATCAGTGAGCCCCGCACAGGTAGCAATCAGCCCCAGCATTTT. Protein product: CAISEPRTGSNQPQHF. V is TRBV10-3 and J is TRBJ1-5, with a tentative D call TRBD1 (5 bases). From germline, CDR1 is ENHRY and CDR2 SYGVKD. The CDR3 covers 16 residues. Trimming left V 2 bases short and J 0 bases short, with 11 bases between.

The chain employs TRBV24-1 and TRBJ2-3, with 7 bases fitting TRBD2. The CDR3 spans 14 residues. CDR1 is KGHDR, CDR2 SFDVKD, per germline. The V gene end was trimmed by 6 bases and the J gene end by 2 bases; junction bases not matched to a gene: 4. CDR3: CATSREDYTDTQYF. The CDR3 nucleotides read TGTGCCACCAGTCGGGAGGATTACACAGATACGCAGTATTTT.

The rearrangement links TRBV29-1 to TRBJ1-3; D may be TRBD1 (5 bases). Trimming took off 6 bases at V and 3 bases at J, with 9 bases between the two ends. CDR1 SQVTM and CDR2 ANQGSEA come from the germline V gene. This CDR3 contains 12 residues. The CDR3 here is CSVSTVGNTIYF. The CDR3, as DNA: TGCAGCGTCTCGACAGTTGGAAACACCATATATTTT. Looking up the rest from reference TRBV29-1 and TRBJ1-3 gives the full variable domain: SAVISQKPSRDICQRGTSLTIQCQVDSQVTMMFWYRQQPGQSLTLIATANQGSEATYESGFVIDKFPISRPNLTFSTLTVSNMSPEDSSIYLCSVSTVGNTIYFGEGSWLTVV.

The CDR3 loop is CASSLRGKRQETQYF. The CDR3 coding sequence is TGTGCCAGCAGCTTGCGGGGGAAGCGCCAAGAGACCCAGTACTTC. V usage is TRBV5-6 and J usage is TRBJ2-5, with a tentative D call TRBD2 (6 bases). V gave up 1 base and J gave up 1 base, with 11 bases separating them. This CDR3 is built from 15 residues. CDR1 is SGHDT and CDR2 is YYEEEE in the germline V gene.

This chain uses TRBV2 with TRBJ1-3; no definite D call. Germline V gene sequence: CDR1 SNHLY, CDR2 FYNNEI. There are 15 residues in the CDR3. Trimming removed 5 bases from V and 0 bases from J, with 11 bases in between. For the CDR3, the DNA is TGTGCCAGCAGTTATTGGGCCTTCTCTGGAAACACCATATATTTT. Its protein is CASSYWAFSGNTIYF.

The rearrangement joins TRBV27 to TRBJ2-3, with 13 bases fitting TRBD2. Germline V gives CDR1 MNHEY, CDR2 SMNVEV (reference sequence). With 5 bases clipped from V and 1 base from J, the junction kept 6 bases outside the gene matches. The CDR3 is made up of 17 amino acids. In nucleotides, the CDR3 is TGTGCCAGCAGTCTCCTCACTAGCGGGAGGGGCACAGATACGCAGTATTTT. Its protein is CASSLLTSGRGTDTQYF.

J is TRBJ2-2 and V is TRBV4-1; perhaps D is TRBD1 or TRBD2 (6 bases each). The germline V gene encodes CDR1 MGHRA and CDR2 YSYEKL. The CDR3 contains 18 residues. The V and J ends lost 0 bases and 7 bases respectively, with 21 bases between them. This chain's CDR3 is CASSQDPGGAVQGGELFF. For the CDR3, the DNA is TGCGCCAGCAGCCAAGATCCTGGCGGGGCTGTACAGGGCGGGGAGCTGTTTTTT.

The V call is TRBV9, the J call TRBJ1-3; a possible D gene is TRBD1 (5 bases). Trimming shortened V by 0 bases and J by 2 bases, and 15 bases separated the two germline ends. This CDR3 comprises 17 residues. Germline V lookup: CDR1 SGDLS, CDR2 YYNGEE. The CDR3 coding sequence is TGTGCCAGCAGCGTAGTGACCGATGCAGGGACTGGAAACACCATATATTTT. This sequence encodes CASSVVTDAGTGNTIYF.

The chain recombines TRBV7-9 with TRBJ1-1, with D uncertain. Trimming removed 1 base at V and 7 bases at J, with 10 bases between. The CDR3 covers 13 residues. Looked up from germline, CDR1 is SEHNR and CDR2 is FQNEAQ (reference sequence). Here the CDR3 DNA reads TGTGCCAGCAGCTTAGATGGTGGGATTGAAGCTTTCTTT. It yields the protein CASSLDGGIEAFF.

The chain employs TRBV9 and TRBJ2-7, with TRBD2 identical over 8 bases. The CDR3 contains 15 residues. Germline lookup yields CDR1 SGDLS and CDR2 YYNGEE. Unmatched junction bases numbered 7, after V lost 0 bases and J lost 5 bases. DNA for the CDR3: TGTGCCAGCAGCGTAGGCGGGGGGCCGTTTGACGAGCAGTACTTC. Its protein is CASSVGGGPFDEQYF.

This chain uses TRBV6-5 with TRBJ1-6, with D uncertain. The CDR3 is 16 residues long. Germline-derived CDR1 and CDR2 are MNHEY and SVGAGI. Trimming left V 2 bases short and J 0 bases short, with 8 bases between. The CDR3 loop reads CASSYVGDSYNSPLHF. CDR3 nucleotide sequence: TGTGCCAGCAGTTACGTTGGTGACTCCTATAATTCACCCCTCCACTTT.

The chain combines TRBV29-1 with TRBJ2-1; TRBD1 or TRBD2 may be the D gene (5 bases each). CDR3 length: 16 amino acids. Germline V lookup: CDR1 SQVTM, CDR2 ANQGSEA. The ends were cut back, 4 bases at V and 7 bases at J, with 23 bases in the middle. The CDR3 region is CSVVGGAALVWNEQFF. The CDR3 DNA sequence: TGCAGCGTTGTTGGGGGAGCGGCTCTTGTTTGGAATGAGCAGTTCTTC.

The chain employs TRBV9 and TRBJ1-1, with D hard to call. The CDR3 runs to 13 residues. Per germline, CDR1 SGDLS and CDR2 YYNGEE. V was pared by 0 bases and J by 4 bases, with 7 bases between. The CDR3 loop is CASSVGISTEAFF. The CDR3 DNA is TGTGCCAGCAGCGTAGGGATATCCACTGAAGCTTTCTTT.

V and J are TRBV20-1 and TRBJ1-5, with a tentative D call TRBD1 (6 bases). The CDR3 extends over 16 amino acids. V lost 1 base and J 5 bases, leaving 18 bases between the germline ends. The V gene's germline CDR1 is DFQATT and CDR2 SNEGSKA (reference sequence). The chain's CDR3 is CSARGVRGRYDQPQHF. The DNA of the CDR3 is TGCAGTGCTAGAGGGGTCAGGGGCAGGTACGATCAGCCCCAGCATTTT.

The chain has TRBV24-1 and TRBJ2-1; D possibly corresponds to TRBD1 (5 bases). The germline CDR1 and CDR2 sequences are KGHDR and SFDVKD. There are 14 residues in the CDR3. V lost 7 bases and J 0 bases, leaving 9 bases between the germline ends. The CDR3 nucleotides are TGTGCCACCAGCGCAGGGTTCTCCTACAATGAGCAGTTCTTC. Its translation: CATSAGFSYNEQFF.

V is TRBV4-1 and J is TRBJ1-1, with D maybe TRBD1 (5 bases). The V gene lost 0 bases and the J gene lost 4 bases, with 9 bases spanning the gap. The CDR3 has 14 amino acids. Germline CDR1 is MGHRA and CDR2 is YSYEKL. The CDR3 loop is CASSQDGGSTEAFF. CDR3 nucleotides: TGCGCCAGCAGCCAAGACGGGGGGAGCACTGAAGCTTTCTTT.

The rearrangement links TRBV28 to TRBJ2-3; D remains ambiguous. The CDR3 sequence is 16 residues long. Trimming removed 6 bases from V and 4 bases from J, with 20 bases in between. The germline CDR1 and CDR2 sequences are MDHEN and SYDVKM. CDR3 bases: TGTGCCAGCAGGAGGTCGTGGATGTATTTGGCAGATACGCAGTATTTT. This encodes CASRRSWMYLADTQYF.

The gene calls are TRBV27 and TRBJ2-1, with 7 bases aligning to TRBD2. CDR3 length: 14 amino acids. Germline lookup yields CDR1 MNHEY and CDR2 SMNVEV (reference sequence). The V gene end was trimmed by 2 bases and the J gene end by 7 bases; junction bases not matched to a gene: 5. This chain's CDR3 is CASSLRTSGNEQFF. CDR3 DNA: TGTGCCAGCAGTTTACGGACTAGTGGGAATGAGCAGTTCTTC.

CDR3: CSVLTGTGTGELFF. In nucleotides, the CDR3 is TGCAGCGTTCTAACCGGGACAGGGACCGGGGAGCTGTTTTTT. V gene TRBV29-1 combines with J gene TRBJ2-2; 9 nucleotides agree with TRBD1. The ends lost 5 bases at V and 5 bases at J; junction bases unmatched: 6. CDR1 SQVTM and CDR2 ANQGSEA come from the germline V gene. The CDR3 runs to 14 residues.

The chain is built from TRBV15 and TRBJ1-1; D call uncertain. Trimming shortened V by 4 bases and J by 4 bases, and 7 bases separated the two germline ends. Germline assignment: CDR1 LNHNV and CDR2 YYDKDF (reference sequence). The CDR3 is 12 residues long. CDR3 amino acids: CATSKGGTEAFF. CDR3 sequence (DNA): TGTGCCACCAGCAAGGGCGGCACTGAAGCTTTCTTT.